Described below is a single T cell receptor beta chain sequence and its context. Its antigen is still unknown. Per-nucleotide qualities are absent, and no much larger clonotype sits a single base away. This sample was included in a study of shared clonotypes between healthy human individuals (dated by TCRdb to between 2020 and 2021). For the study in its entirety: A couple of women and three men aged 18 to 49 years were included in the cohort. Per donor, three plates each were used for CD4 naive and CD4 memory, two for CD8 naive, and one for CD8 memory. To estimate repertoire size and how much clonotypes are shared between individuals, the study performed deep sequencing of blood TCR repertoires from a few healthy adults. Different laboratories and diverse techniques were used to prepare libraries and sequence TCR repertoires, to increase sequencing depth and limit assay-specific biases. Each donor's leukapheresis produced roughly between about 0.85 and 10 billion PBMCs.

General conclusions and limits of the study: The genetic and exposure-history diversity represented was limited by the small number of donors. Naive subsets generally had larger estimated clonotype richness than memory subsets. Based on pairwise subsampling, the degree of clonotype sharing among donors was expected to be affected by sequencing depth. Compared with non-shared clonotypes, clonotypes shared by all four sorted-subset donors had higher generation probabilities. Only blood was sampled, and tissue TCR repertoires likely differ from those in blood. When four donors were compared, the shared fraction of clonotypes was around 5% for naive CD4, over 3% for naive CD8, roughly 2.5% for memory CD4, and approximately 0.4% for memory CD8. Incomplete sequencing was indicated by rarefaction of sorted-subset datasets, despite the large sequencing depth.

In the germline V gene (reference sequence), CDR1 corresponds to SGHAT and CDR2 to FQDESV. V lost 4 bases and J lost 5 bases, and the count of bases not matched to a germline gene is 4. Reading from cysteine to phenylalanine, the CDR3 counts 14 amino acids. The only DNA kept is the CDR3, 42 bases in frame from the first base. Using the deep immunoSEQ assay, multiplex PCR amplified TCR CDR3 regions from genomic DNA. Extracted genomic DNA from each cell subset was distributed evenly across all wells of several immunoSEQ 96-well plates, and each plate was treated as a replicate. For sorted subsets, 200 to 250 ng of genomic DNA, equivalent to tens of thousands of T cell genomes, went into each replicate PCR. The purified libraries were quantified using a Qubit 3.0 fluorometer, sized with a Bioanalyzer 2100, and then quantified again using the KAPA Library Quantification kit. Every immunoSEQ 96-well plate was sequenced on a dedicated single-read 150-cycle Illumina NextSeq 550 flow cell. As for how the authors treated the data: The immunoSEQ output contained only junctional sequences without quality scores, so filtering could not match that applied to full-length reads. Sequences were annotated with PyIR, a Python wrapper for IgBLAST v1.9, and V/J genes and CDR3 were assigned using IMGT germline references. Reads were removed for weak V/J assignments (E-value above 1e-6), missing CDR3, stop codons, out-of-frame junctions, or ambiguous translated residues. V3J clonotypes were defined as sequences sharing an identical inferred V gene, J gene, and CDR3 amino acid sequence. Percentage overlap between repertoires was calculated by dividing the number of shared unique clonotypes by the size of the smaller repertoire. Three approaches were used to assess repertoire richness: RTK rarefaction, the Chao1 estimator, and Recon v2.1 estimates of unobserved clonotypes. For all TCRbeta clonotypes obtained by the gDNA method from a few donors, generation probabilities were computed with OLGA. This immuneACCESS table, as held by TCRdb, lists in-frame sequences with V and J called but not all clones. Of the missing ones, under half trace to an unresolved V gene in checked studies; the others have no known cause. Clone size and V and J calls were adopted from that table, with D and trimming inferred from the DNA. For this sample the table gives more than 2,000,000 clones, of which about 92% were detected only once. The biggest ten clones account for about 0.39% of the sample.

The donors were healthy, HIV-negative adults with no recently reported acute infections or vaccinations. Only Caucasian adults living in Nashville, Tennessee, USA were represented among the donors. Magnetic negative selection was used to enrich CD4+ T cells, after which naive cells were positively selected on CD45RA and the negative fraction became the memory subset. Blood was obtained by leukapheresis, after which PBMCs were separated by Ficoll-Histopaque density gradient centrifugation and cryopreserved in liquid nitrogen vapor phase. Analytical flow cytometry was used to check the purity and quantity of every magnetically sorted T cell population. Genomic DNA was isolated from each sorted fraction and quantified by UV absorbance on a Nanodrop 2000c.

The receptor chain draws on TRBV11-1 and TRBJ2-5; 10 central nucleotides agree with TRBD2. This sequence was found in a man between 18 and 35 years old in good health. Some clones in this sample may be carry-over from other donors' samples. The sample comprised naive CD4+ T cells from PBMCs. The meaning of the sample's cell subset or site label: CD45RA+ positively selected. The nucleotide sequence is TGTGCCAGCAGCTCCACAGCGGGAGGGGAGACCCAGTACTTC. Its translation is CASSSTAGGETQYF.